What follows are 15 T cell receptor beta chains derived from one specimen sequenced in a study of regulatory T cells in long-lasting Graves disease. Time point indicated: newly diagnosed GD, antithyroid drugs for less than 3 months. RNA from PBMCs was the source of the TCR library. Arm-PCR of CDR3 regions and iRepertoire HTBI primers were the basis on which TCR beta libraries were built. TCRdb fed the multiplex PCR reads into MiXCR, producing one record per CDR3 protein. Of about 240,000 distinct CDR3 sequences listed, 20% to 25% are singletons. Sequencing used peripheral blood mononuclear cells (PBMCs), obtained at new diagnosis, from a patient treated with antithyroid drugs. The receptor source for this set is a female donor with Graves disease.

The chain links TRBV5-4 to TRBJ2-2, with D tentatively TRBD1 (6 bases). The germline CDR1 and CDR2 sequences are SGHNT and YYREEE (reference sequence). Trimming took off 2 bases at V and 4 bases at J, with 15 bases between the two ends. This CDR3 has 16 amino acids. Here the CDR3 reads CASSLRRGSLTGELFF. The CDR3 DNA is TGTGCCAGCAGCTTAAGAAGGGGGAGTCTCACCGGGGAGCTGTTTTTT.

This clonotype has just a few counts. Germline is not matched at one junction end, which may reflect a read error. The V and J genes are TRBV6-2 or TRBV6-3 and TRBJ2-1; the D is unclear. The CDR3 has 12 residues. Germline CDR1 is MNHEY and CDR2 is SVGEGT. CDR3: CASSSTLSERFF. The CDR3 DNA is TGTGCCAGCAGTTCGACCTTAAGTGAGCGGTTCTTC.

In its sample, this clonotype was seen many times. The chain uses TRBV29-1 and TRBJ1-1; D remains unclear. The germline gives CDR1 SQVTM, CDR2 ANQGSEA. The CDR3 runs to 12 residues. Between the trimmed V and J ends, which lost 4 bases and 3 bases, there was a span of 9 bases. This CDR3 reads CSVGYGDTEAFF. The CDR3 DNA follows: TGCAGCGTTGGGTATGGGGACACTGAAGCTTTCTTT.

For this clonotype: A far larger clone is a single base away, which makes a read error likely. The chain employs TRBV6-2 or TRBV6-3 and TRBJ2-7, with D possibly being TRBD1 (5 bases). Germline V CDR1 and CDR2: MNHEY, SVGEGT. There are 12 residues in the CDR3. CDR3 region: CAGSVTGVGQYF. CDR3 nucleotide sequence: TGTGCCGGCAGTGTAACAGGCGTCGGACAGTACTTC.

The chain joins TRBV7-2 to TRBJ1-5; no firm D call. Germline lookup yields CDR1 SGHTA and CDR2 FQGNSA. Trimming left V 0 bases short and J 5 bases short, with 14 bases between. The CDR3 consists of 16 residues. CDR3 coding DNA: TGTGCCAGCAGCTTAGCAGACCCCGGGGTTCATCAGCCCCAGCATTTT. This sequence encodes CASSLADPGVHQPQHF.

This clonotype was seen at least ten times. The chain carries TRBV6-1 and TRBJ2-7, with 7 bases identical to TRBD1. Per the germline V gene, CDR1 is MNHNS and CDR2 is SASEGT. This CDR3 is built from 13 residues. Unmatched junction bases numbered 8, after V lost 6 bases and J lost 6 bases. The CDR3 is CASSRTTGSEQYF. The CDR3 DNA follows: TGTGCCAGCAGCCGAACGACAGGGAGCGAGCAGTACTTC.

The chain links TRBV15 to TRBJ1-1; D is unresolved. In germline, CDR1 is LNHNV, CDR2 YYDKDF (reference sequence). V was trimmed by 2 bases and J by 11 bases, leaving 15 bases between them. This CDR3 is built from 13 residues. This CDR3 reads CATSRTGEVDAFF. CDR3 in DNA: TGTGCCACCAGCAGAACCGGGGAGGTGGATGCTTTCTTT.

This clonotype was found many times. The V call is TRBV12-3 or TRBV12-4, the J call TRBJ2-3; possible D gene TRBD2, 6 bases. Trimming stripped 3 bases from V and 2 bases from J, with 9 bases between. The CDR3 is 14 residues long. Here the CDR3 reads CASSFRGITDTQYF. The DNA for the CDR3 is TGTGCCAGCAGTTTTCGGGGGATCACAGATACGCAGTATTTT.

Concerning this clonotype itself: A far larger clone lies a single base away; this is likely a read error. CDR3 loop: CASITSGRALEQYF. The CDR3, as DNA: TGTGCCAGCATTACTAGCGGGAGGGCCCTTGAGCAGTACTTC. This chain uses TRBV2 with TRBJ2-4; TRBD2 matches 13 bases. V shed 7 bases and J 13 bases; nucleotides not matched to a gene: 10. The CDR3 runs to 14 residues. Germline values: CDR1 SNHLY, CDR2 FYNNEI.

This clonotype has ten or more counts. J is TRBJ2-5 and V is TRBV20-1, with D maybe TRBD2 (6 bases). Trimming cost V 1 base and J 1 base, with 13 bases left between them. CDR1 is DFQATT and CDR2 is SNEGSKA in the germline V gene (reference sequence). CDR3 length: 15 amino acids. CDR3 DNA sequence: TGCAGTGCTAGAGTAAATAGCGGCCCCCAAGAGACCCAGTACTTC. Translation gives CSARVNSGPQETQYF.

This chain joins TRBV2 and TRBJ2-1; 16 positions agree with TRBD2. Germline loops: CDR1 SNHLY, CDR2 FYNNEI. J gave up 7 bases and V 6 bases, and 9 bases lay outside the gene matches. The length of the CDR3 is 17 residues. CDR3: CASRSGTSGRAMNEQFF. CDR3 sequence (DNA): TGTGCCAGCAGGTCCGGGACTAGCGGGAGGGCCATGAATGAGCAGTTCTTC.

As concerns this clonotype: A much larger clone is a single base away; this may be a read error. In DNA, the CDR3 is TGTGCCAGCAGCGTTACAGGGGATGATAATGAAAAACTGTTTTTT. This translates into CASSVTGDDNEKLFF. The V call is TRBV9, the J call TRBJ1-4; 7 bases are a match to TRBD1. The germline gives CDR1 SGDLS, CDR2 YYNGEE. The CDR3 length is 15 residues. The junction had 5 bases not matched to a gene; V was cut back by 2 bases and J by 4 bases.

This clonotype appeared many times. The genes are TRBV10-3 and TRBJ1-5, with 9 bases matching TRBD1. V was clipped by 10 bases and J by 7 bases; unmatched bases: 14. Germline lookup yields CDR1 ENHRY and CDR2 SYGVKD. This CDR3 has 15 amino acids. The CDR3 coding sequence is TGTGCCACAGAAACCGGGACAGGGTTTGGGCAGCCCCAGCATTTT. Its protein product is CATETGTGFGQPQHF.

This clonotype was recorded many times. The V call is TRBV12-3 or TRBV12-4, the J call TRBJ2-2; TRBD1 is a possible D gene (8 bases). The CDR3 is 15 residues long. CDR3 in DNA: TGTGCTGGGAGGGGCGACAGGGGAAACGCCGGGGAGCTGTTTTTT. Protein: CAGRGDRGNAGELFF.

This clonotype has only one observation. The chain joins TRBV12-3 or TRBV12-4 to TRBJ2-3; 14 bases map to TRBD2. Trimming cost V 9 bases and J 5 bases; bases outside gene matches: 7. CDR3 length equals 15 residues. In DNA, the CDR3 is TGTGCCAGTGGACTAGCGGGGGGATTCATAGATACGCAGTATTTT. Protein: CASGLAGGFIDTQYF.